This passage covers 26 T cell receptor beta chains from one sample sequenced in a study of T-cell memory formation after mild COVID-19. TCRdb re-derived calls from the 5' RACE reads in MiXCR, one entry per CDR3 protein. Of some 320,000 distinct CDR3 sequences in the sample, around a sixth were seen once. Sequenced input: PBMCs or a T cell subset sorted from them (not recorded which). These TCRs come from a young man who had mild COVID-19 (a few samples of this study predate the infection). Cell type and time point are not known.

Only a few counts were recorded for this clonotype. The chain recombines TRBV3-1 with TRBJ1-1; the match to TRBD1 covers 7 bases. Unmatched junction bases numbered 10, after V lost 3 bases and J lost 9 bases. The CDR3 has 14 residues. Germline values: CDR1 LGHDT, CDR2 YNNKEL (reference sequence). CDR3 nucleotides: TGTGCCAGCAGCCACAAGTCCGGGGGACAGAAAGCTTTCTTT. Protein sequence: CASSHKSGGQKAFF.

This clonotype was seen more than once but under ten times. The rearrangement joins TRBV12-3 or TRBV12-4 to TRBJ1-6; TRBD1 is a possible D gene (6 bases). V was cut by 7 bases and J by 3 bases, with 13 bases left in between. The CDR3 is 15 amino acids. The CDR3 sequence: CASTPDRFYNSPLHF. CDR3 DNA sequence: TGTGCCAGCACTCCCGACAGGTTCTATAATTCACCCCTCCACTTT.

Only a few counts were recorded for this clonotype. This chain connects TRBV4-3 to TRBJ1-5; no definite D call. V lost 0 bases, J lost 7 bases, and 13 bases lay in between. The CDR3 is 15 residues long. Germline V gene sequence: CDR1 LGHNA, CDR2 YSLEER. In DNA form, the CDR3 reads TGCGCCAGCAGCCAAGAGTTATTCTCGAGGCAGCCCCAGCATTTT. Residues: CASSQELFSRQPQHF.

The CDR3 sequence is CASSVAADRKTQYF. As DNA, the CDR3 is TGTGCCAGCAGCGTAGCGGCCGACCGAAAGACCCAGTACTTC. The chain couples TRBV9 to TRBJ2-5; no clear D. Deletions cut 0 bases from V and 6 bases from J, with 12 bases between. Germline V gives CDR1 SGDLS, CDR2 YYNGEE. The CDR3 totals 14 residues.

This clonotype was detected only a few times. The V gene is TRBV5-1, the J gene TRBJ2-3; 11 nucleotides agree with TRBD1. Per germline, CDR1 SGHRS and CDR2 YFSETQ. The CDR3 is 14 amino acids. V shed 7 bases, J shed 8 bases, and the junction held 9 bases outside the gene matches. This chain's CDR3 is CASGDRGFAGTQYF. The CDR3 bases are TGCGCCAGCGGGGACAGGGGGTTTGCGGGTACGCAGTATTTT.

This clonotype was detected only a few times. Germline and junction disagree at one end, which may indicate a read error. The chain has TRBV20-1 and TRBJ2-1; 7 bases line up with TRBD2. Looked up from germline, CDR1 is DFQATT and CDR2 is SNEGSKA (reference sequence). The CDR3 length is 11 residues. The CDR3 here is CSARDYDEQFF. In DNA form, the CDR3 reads TGCAGTGCTCGGGACTACGATGAGCAGTTCTTC.

The CDR3 region has the DNA TGTGCCAGCAGCTTACTTCCGGCAAAACTGTTTTTT. Its translation: CASSLLPAKLFF. The genes are TRBV11-2 and TRBJ1-4; D remains unclear. V was shortened by 2 bases and J by 10 bases, with 8 bases between the two germline ends. CDR1 and CDR2 (germline): SGHAT, FQNNGV. The CDR3 contains 12 residues.

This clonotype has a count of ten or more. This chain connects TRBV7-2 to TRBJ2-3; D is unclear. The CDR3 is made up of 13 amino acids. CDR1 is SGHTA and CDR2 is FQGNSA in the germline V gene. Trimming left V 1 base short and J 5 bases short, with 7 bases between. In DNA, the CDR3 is TGTGCCAGCAGCTTAGGACCCGGAGATACGCAGTATTTT. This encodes CASSLGPGDTQYF.

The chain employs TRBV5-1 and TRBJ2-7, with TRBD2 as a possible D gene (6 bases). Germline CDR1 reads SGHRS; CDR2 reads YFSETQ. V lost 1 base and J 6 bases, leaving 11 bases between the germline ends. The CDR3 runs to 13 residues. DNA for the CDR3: TGCGCCAGCAGCTTGTCTGAGGGAGGCGAGCAGTACGTC. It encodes CASSLSEGGEQYV.

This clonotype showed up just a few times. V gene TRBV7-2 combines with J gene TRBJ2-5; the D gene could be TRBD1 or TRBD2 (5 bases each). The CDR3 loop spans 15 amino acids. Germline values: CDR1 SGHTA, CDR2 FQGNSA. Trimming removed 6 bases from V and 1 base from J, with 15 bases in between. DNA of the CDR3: TGTGCCAGCAGAGGTCCAGGGCGGGCCCAAGAGACCCAGTACTTC. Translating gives CASRGPGRAQETQYF.

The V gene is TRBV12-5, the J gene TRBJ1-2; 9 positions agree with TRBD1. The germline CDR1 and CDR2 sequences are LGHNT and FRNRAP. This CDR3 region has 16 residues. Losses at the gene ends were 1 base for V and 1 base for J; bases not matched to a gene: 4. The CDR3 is CASGLAGTGINYGYTF. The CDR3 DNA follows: TGTGCTAGTGGTTTGGCCGGGACAGGGATTAACTATGGCTACACCTTC.

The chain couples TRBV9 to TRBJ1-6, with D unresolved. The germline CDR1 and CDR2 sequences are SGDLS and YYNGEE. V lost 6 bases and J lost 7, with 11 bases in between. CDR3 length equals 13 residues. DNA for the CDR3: TGTGCCAGCACGCGGCAGCCAAATTCACCCCTCCACTTT. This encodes CASTRQPNSPLHF.

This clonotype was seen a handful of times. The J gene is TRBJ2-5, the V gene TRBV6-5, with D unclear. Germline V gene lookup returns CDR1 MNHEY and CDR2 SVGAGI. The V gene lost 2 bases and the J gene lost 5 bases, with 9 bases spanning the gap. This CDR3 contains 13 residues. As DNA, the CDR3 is TGTGCCAGCAGTTACGATACGGCGGAGACCCAGTACTTC. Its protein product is CASSYDTAETQYF.

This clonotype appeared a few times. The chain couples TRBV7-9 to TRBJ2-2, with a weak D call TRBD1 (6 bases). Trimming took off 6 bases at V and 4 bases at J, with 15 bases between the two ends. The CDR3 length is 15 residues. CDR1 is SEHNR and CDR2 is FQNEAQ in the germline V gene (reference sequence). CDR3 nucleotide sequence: TGTGCCAGCAGTCCTACTCAGGGGCTCACCGGGGAGCTGTTTTTT. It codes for CASSPTQGLTGELFF.

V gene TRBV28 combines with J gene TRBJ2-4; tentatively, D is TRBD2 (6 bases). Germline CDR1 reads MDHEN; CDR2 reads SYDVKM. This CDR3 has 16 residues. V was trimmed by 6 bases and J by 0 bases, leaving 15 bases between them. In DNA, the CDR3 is TGTGCCAGCAGGTCCACAGGAGGGGTAGCCAAAAACATTCAGTACTTC. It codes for CASRSTGGVAKNIQYF.

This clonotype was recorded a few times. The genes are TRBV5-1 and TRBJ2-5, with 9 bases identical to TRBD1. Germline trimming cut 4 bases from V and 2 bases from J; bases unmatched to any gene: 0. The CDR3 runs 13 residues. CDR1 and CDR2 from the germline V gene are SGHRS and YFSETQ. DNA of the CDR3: TGCGCCAGCAGCGGACAGGGGCAAGAGACCCAGTACTTC. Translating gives CASSGQGQETQYF.

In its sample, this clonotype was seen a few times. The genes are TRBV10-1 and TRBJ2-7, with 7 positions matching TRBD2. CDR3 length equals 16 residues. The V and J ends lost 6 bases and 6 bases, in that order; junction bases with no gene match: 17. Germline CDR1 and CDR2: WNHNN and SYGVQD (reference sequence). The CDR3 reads CASSPVWEGPAAEQYF. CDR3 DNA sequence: TGCGCCAGCAGCCCAGTCTGGGAGGGTCCGGCCGCCGAGCAGTACTTC.

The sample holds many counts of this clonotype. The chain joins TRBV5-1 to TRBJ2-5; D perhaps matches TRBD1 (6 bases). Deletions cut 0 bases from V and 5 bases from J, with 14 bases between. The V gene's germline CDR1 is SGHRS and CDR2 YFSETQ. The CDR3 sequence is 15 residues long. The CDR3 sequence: CASSLAGSGVETQYF. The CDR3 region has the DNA TGCGCCAGCAGCTTGGCCGGGTCAGGGGTGGAGACCCAGTACTTC.

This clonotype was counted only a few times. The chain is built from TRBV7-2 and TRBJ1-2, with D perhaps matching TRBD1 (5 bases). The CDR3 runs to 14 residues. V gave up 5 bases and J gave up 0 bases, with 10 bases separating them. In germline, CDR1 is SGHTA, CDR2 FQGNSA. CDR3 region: CASSPRGTNYGYTF. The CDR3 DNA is TGTGCCAGCAGCCCGCGGGGGACTAACTATGGCTACACCTTC.

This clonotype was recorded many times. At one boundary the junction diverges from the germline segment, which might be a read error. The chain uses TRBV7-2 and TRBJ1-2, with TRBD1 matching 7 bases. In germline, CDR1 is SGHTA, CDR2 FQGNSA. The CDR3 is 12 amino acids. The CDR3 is CASSYSRDREKF. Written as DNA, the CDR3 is TGTGCCAGCAGTTACTCCCGGGACAGAGAAAAATTC. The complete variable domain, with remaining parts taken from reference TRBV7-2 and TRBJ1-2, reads GAGVSQSPSNKVTEKGKDVELRCDPISGHTALYWYRQSLGQGLEFLIYFQGNSAPDKSGLPSDRFSAERTGGSVSTLTIQRTQQEDSAVYLCASSYSRDREKFGSGTRLTVV.

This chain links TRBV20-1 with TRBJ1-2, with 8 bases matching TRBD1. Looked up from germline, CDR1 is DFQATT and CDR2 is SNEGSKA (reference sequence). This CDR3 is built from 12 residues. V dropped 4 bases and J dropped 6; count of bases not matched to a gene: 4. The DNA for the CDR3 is TGCAGTGCTACGAGACAGGGGAATGGCTACACCTTC. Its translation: CSATRQGNGYTF.

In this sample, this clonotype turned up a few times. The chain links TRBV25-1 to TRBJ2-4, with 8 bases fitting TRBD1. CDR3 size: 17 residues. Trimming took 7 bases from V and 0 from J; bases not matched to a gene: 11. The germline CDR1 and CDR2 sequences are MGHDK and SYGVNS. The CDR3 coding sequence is TGTGCCAGCACCCACCCCTTCAGGGGGCGAGCCAAAAACATTCAGTACTTC. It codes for CASTHPFRGRAKNIQYF.

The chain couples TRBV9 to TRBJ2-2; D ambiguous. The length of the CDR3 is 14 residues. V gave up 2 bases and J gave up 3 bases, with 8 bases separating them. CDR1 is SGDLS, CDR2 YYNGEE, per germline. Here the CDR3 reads CASSVEVYTGELFF. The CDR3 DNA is TGTGCCAGCAGCGTCGAGGTCTACACCGGGGAGCTGTTTTTT. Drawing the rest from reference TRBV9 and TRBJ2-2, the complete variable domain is DSGVTQTPKHLITATGQRVTLRCSPRSGDLSVYWYQQSLDQGLQFLIQYYNGEERAKGNILERFSAQQFPDLHSELNLSSLELGDSALYFCASSVEVYTGELFFGEGSRLTVL.

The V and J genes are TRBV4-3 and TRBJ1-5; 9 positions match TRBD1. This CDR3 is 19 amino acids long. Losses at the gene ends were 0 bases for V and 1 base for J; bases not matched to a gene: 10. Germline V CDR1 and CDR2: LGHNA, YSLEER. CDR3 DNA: TGCGCCAGCAGCCAAGATCGACCGGGACAGGGAACAAGCAATCAGCCCCAGCATTTT. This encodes CASSQDRPGQGTSNQPQHF.

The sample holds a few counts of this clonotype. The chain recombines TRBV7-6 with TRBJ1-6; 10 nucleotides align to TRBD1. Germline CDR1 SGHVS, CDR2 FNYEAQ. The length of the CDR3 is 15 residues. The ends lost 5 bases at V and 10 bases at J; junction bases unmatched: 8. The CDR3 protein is CASSARGQGRSPLHF. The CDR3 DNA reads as TGTGCCAGCAGCGCCCGGGGACAGGGGAGGTCACCCCTCCACTTT.

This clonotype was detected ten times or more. The CDR3 coding sequence is TGCGCCAGCAGCCAAGAGCCGGCGGGGGGGGCGGAGCGAGAAAATACGCAGTATTTT. Translating gives CASSQEPAGGAERENTQYF. V and J are TRBV4-3 and TRBJ2-3; 9 bases are a match to TRBD2. The CDR3 length is 19 residues. The junction had 17 bases not matched to a gene; V was cut back by 0 bases and J by 7 bases. Germline-derived CDR1 and CDR2 are LGHNA and YSLEER.